The 8 T cell receptor beta chains given below trace back to one sample, sequenced in a study of cytomegalovirus exposure and HLA in healthy donors. PCR was performed using 60 Vbeta and 13 Jbeta primers. The protocol was immunoSEQ multiplex PCR, while the TCRdb copy is restricted to in-frame clones and leaves out a portion. This sample has 150,000 to 200,000 clones, with about 77% found just once. The sequencing input was PBMCs. The source of these receptors is a man between 18 and 29 years old in good health and CMV-seropositive.

CDR3 DNA sequence: TGTGCCAGCAGTGACGACAGGCATATGAACACTGAAGCTTTCTTT. This codes for CASSDDRHMNTEAFF. This rearrangement joins TRBV25-1 to TRBJ1-1, with D maybe TRBD1 (6 bases). CDR1 MGHDK and CDR2 SYGVNS come from the germline V gene. CDR3 length: 15 residues. Trimming stripped 3 bases from V and 0 bases from J, with 11 bases between.

V is TRBV19 and J is TRBJ1-5; D is ambiguous. Germline CDR1 LNHDA, CDR2 SQIVND (reference sequence). Trimming cost V 8 bases and J 0 bases, with 17 bases left between them. The CDR3 is made up of 16 amino acids. CDR3 loop: CASRRSGSDSNQPQHF. CDR3 nucleotide sequence: TGTGCCAGTCGACGTTCGGGATCAGATAGCAATCAGCCCCAGCATTTT. Full variable domain (remainder filled in from reference TRBV19 and TRBJ1-5): DGGITQSPKYLFRKEGQNVTLSCEQNLNHDAMYWYRQDPGQGLRLIYYSQIVNDFQKGDIAEGYSVSREKKESFPLTVTSAQKNPTAFYLCASRRSGSDSNQPQHFGDGTRLSIL.

CDR3 residues: CASSLSGRASYEQYF. The CDR3 nucleotides are TGTGCCAGCAGTTTAAGCGGGAGGGCCTCCTACGAGCAGTACTTC. V and J are TRBV28 and TRBJ2-7, with 10 bases identical to TRBD2. Trimming cost V 2 bases and J 0 bases; bases outside gene matches: 1. The germline gives CDR1 MDHEN, CDR2 SYDVKM. The CDR3 contains 15 residues.

CDR3 DNA: TGTGCCAGCCGAGGAGGGCCTAGCTCCTACAATGAGCAGTTCTTC. Its protein product is CASRGGPSSYNEQFF. V and J are TRBV2 and TRBJ2-1; a possible D gene is TRBD2 (6 bases). The V and J ends lost 8 bases and 0 bases respectively, with 14 bases between them. Germline CDR1 and CDR2: SNHLY and FYNNEI. This CDR3 spans 15 amino acids. The variable domain in full, with the rest retrieved from reference TRBV2 and TRBJ2-1, is EPEVTQTPSHQVTQMGQEVILRCVPISNHLYFYWYRQILGQKVEFLVSFYNNEISEKSEIFDDQFSVERPDGSNFTLKIRSTKLEDSAMYFCASRGGPSSYNEQFFGPGTRLTVL.

CDR3 DNA: TGTGCCAGCAGCGTAGGGGACGGGGGCGAGCAGTACTTC. Translated: CASSVGDGGEQYF. V is TRBV9 and J is TRBJ2-7, with D perhaps TRBD2 (6 bases). This CDR3 has 13 residues. Germline V gene data show CDR1 as SGDLS and CDR2 as YYNGEE. Between the trimmed V and J ends, which lost 0 bases and 6 bases, there was a span of 10 bases.

V gene TRBV4-2 combines with J gene TRBJ2-5; 7 nucleotides align to TRBD2. Trimming cost V 3 bases and J 0 bases; bases outside gene matches: 7. The germline V gene encodes CDR1 LGHNA and CDR2 YNFKEQ. This CDR3 is built from 16 residues. The CDR3 sequence: CASSQTTTSDQETQYF. The DNA for the CDR3 is TGTGCCAGCAGCCAGACCACCACTAGCGACCAAGAGACCCAGTACTTC.

The chain joins TRBV6-5 to TRBJ1-3; weak D call: TRBD1 (6 bases). The germline V gene encodes CDR1 MNHEY and CDR2 SVGAGI. V was clipped by 5 bases and J by 0 bases, with 11 bases between them. This CDR3 comprises 15 residues. As DNA, the CDR3 is TGTGCCAGCAGTGTCAGGGGTAGCTCTGGAAACACCATATATTTT. Translation: CASSVRGSSGNTIYF.

This rearrangement joins TRBV6-5 to TRBJ2-1; 9 bases agree with TRBD2. CDR1 and CDR2 from the germline V gene are MNHEY and SVGAGI. This CDR3 spans 13 amino acids. V shed 5 bases and J 8 bases; nucleotides not matched to a gene: 4. The CDR3 DNA reads as TGTGCCAGCAGTACGGGACTAGCATATGAGCAGTTCTTC. Protein: CASSTGLAYEQFF.